The 22 T cell receptor beta chains below were found in one sample sequenced in a study of blood T cell repertoires in COVID-19. The method was immunoSEQ multiplex PCR; TCRdb's version includes in-frame clones alone and lacks a portion of them. The sample holds about 60,000 clones; roughly four fifths are singletons and the top ten take under 50%. Sequencing used peripheral blood. These receptor sequences come from a human donor in a cohort sampled during active COVID-19.

The chain links TRBV29-1 to TRBJ1-2; possibly TRBD1 for D (6 bases). The germline V and J ends were trimmed by 3 bases and 5 bases, with 22 bases remaining between them. Germline CDR1 is SQVTM and CDR2 is ANQGSEA. This CDR3 contains 16 residues. The CDR3 loop is CSVDALSIQGNYGYTF. The CDR3 region has the DNA TGCAGCGTTGACGCCTTGAGTATCCAGGGGAATTATGGCTACACCTTC.

This clone has just one count. The rearrangement links TRBV30 to TRBJ2-1, with no clear D. Trimming pared 0 bases from V and 13 bases from J, leaving 10 bases between. The CDR3 consists of 11 residues. Germline-derived CDR1 and CDR2 are GTSNPN and SVGIG (reference sequence). Here the CDR3 reads CAWSVSVPQFF. CDR3 nucleotide sequence: TGTGCCTGGAGTGTATCCGTCCCTCAGTTCTTC.

V is TRBV9 and J is TRBJ2-5; tentatively, D is TRBD1 (7 bases). Germline values: CDR1 SGDLS, CDR2 YYNGEE. The V end was cut by 2 bases, the J end by 4 bases, with 15 bases between. The CDR3 runs 15 residues. CDR3 in amino acids: CASSVRGEPRETQYF. The DNA of the CDR3 is TGTGCCAGCAGCGTCAGGGGGGAGCCCAGAGAGACCCAGTACTTC. Filled out from reference TRBV9 and TRBJ2-5, the complete variable domain reads DSGVTQTPKHLITATGQRVTLRCSPRSGDLSVYWYQQSLDQGLQFLIQYYNGEERAKGNILERFSAQQFPDLHSELNLSSLELGDSALYFCASSVRGEPRETQYFGPGTRLLVL.

The chain combines TRBV11-3 with TRBJ2-3; D is undetermined. The length of the CDR3 is 15 residues. Trimming removed 5 bases at V and 0 bases at J, with 12 bases between. The V gene's germline CDR1 is SGHNT and CDR2 YENEEA. Here the CDR3 reads CASSPEVASTDTQYF. DNA for the CDR3: TGTGCCAGCAGCCCCGAGGTAGCTAGCACAGATACGCAGTATTTT. The full variable domain, in which reference TRBV11-3 and TRBJ2-3 provide the parts outside the CDR3, is EAGVVQSPRYKIIEKKQPVAFWCNPISGHNTLYWYLQNLGQGPELLIRYENEEAVDDSQLPKDRFSAERLKGVDSTLKIQPAELGDSAVYLCASSPEVASTDTQYFGPGTRLTVL.

The gene calls are TRBV19 and TRBJ2-2; tentative D call: TRBD2 (6 bases). Germline loops: CDR1 LNHDA, CDR2 SQIVND (reference sequence). This CDR3 has 14 amino acids. Trimming left V 8 bases short and J 5 bases short, with 15 bases between. CDR3 sequence (DNA): TGTGCCAGTTGGGGCTGGGGGGAGACCGGGGAGCTGTTTTTT. It codes for CASWGWGETGELFF.

This chain uses TRBV9 with TRBJ1-5, with D possibly matching TRBD1 (5 bases). Germline V CDR1 and CDR2: SGDLS, YYNGEE. V gave up 0 bases and J gave up 10 bases, with 17 bases separating them. The CDR3 sequence is 15 residues long. CDR3 amino acids: CASSVGGEGRGPQHF. The CDR3 DNA reads TGTGCCAGCAGCGTAGGGGGGGAGGGAAGAGGCCCCCAGCATTTT.

CDR3 amino acids: CAISESDTEAFF. The CDR3 bases are TGTGCCATCAGTGAGTCCGACACTGAAGCTTTCTTT. The chain carries TRBV10-3 and TRBJ1-1; D is unclear. The germline gives CDR1 ENHRY, CDR2 SYGVKD. The CDR3 runs 12 residues. Trimming stripped 0 bases from V and 3 bases from J, with 2 bases between.

V usage is TRBV27 and J usage is TRBJ1-1, with D possibly matching TRBD1 (6 bases). Germline CDR1 is MNHEY and CDR2 is SMNVEV (reference sequence). V gave up 3 bases and J gave up 10 bases, with 24 bases separating them. The CDR3 has 16 amino acids. CDR3 sequence: CASSFFRGGYRSVAFF. The CDR3 region has the DNA TGTGCCAGCAGTTTCTTTAGGGGGGGGTATAGATCGGTAGCTTTCTTT.

The J gene is TRBJ1-4, the V gene TRBV19; D remains ambiguous. The CDR3 spans 13 residues. Germline loops: CDR1 LNHDA, CDR2 SQIVND (reference sequence). V was trimmed by 3 bases and J by 8 bases, leaving 10 bases between them. The CDR3 DNA sequence: TGTGCCAGTAGTATCCTCGGGTCCGAAAAACTGTTTTTT. This codes for CASSILGSEKLFF.

The genes are TRBV7-9 and TRBJ1-1, with 7 bases fitting TRBD1. Trimming took 1 base from V and 7 from J; bases not matched to a gene: 3. Germline-derived CDR1 and CDR2 are SEHNR and FQNEAQ (reference sequence). CDR3 length: 13 amino acids. The CDR3 is CASSLGQGFEAFF. CDR3 in DNA: TGTGCCAGCAGCTTAGGACAGGGATTTGAAGCTTTCTTT. Using reference TRBV7-9 and TRBJ1-1 for the parts outside the CDR3, the full variable domain is DTGVSQNPRHKITKRGQNVTFRCDPISEHNRLYWYRQTLGQGPEFLTYFQNEAQLEKSRLLSDRFSAERPKGSFSTLEIQRTEQGDSAMYLCASSLGQGFEAFFGQGTRLTVV.

The chain combines TRBV6-5 with TRBJ1-2; no clear D gene. The ends were cut back, 8 bases at V and 9 bases at J, with 25 bases in the middle. Per germline, CDR1 MNHEY and CDR2 SVGAGI. The CDR3 has 15 residues. The CDR3 sequence is CASLEGGFRRGSYTF. CDR3 sequence (DNA): TGTGCCAGCTTAGAAGGCGGGTTCCGAAGAGGGAGCTACACCTTC.

The rearrangement uses TRBV23-1 and TRBJ1-1, with D possibly being TRBD1 (5 bases). TRBV23-1 falls under the ORF class, with uncertain function. The CDR3 is made up of 15 amino acids. Trimming removed 6 bases from V and 5 bases from J, with 19 bases in between. The CDR3 coding sequence is TGCGCCAGCAGATACGCAGGGAACTCCGGGACTGAAGCTTTCTTT. This codes for CASRYAGNSGTEAFF.

The chain couples TRBV28 to TRBJ1-1, with D unclear. CDR1 is MDHEN and CDR2 is SYDVKM in the germline V gene. The CDR3 is made up of 13 amino acids. The V gene lost 2 bases and the J gene lost 0 bases, with 4 bases spanning the gap. The DNA for the CDR3 is TGTGCCAGCAGTTTACAGTTGAACACTGAAGCTTTCTTT. It translates to CASSLQLNTEAFF.

The rearrangement joins TRBV28 to TRBJ2-3; 7 bases agree with TRBD2. The CDR3 contains 14 residues. The germline V gene encodes CDR1 MDHEN and CDR2 SYDVKM. V shed 5 bases, J shed 1 base, and the junction held 3 bases outside the gene matches. CDR3 sequence reads: CASSGAGGTDTQYF. The DNA for the CDR3 is TGTGCCAGCAGTGGGGCGGGGGGCACAGATACGCAGTATTTT. Using reference TRBV28 and TRBJ2-3 for the parts outside the CDR3, the full variable domain is DVKVTQSSRYLVKRTGEKVFLECVQDMDHENMFWYRQDPGLGLRLIYFSYDVKMKEKGDIPEGYSVSREKKERFSLILESASTNQTSMYLCASSGAGGTDTQYFGPGTRLTVL.

This rearrangement joins TRBV11-3 to TRBJ2-1; a weak D match, TRBD1 (5 bases). CDR3 length equals 15 residues. V lost 1 base, J lost 8 bases, and 15 bases lay in between. Germline V CDR1 and CDR2: SGHNT, YENEEA. The CDR3 coding sequence is TGTGCCAGCAGCTTAGGAGTTCAGGGTTGGCATGAGCAGTTCTTC. It codes for CASSLGVQGWHEQFF.

This chain uses TRBV27 with TRBJ2-1; no clear D. V was clipped by 2 bases and J by 0 bases, with 17 bases between them. CDR3 length equals 18 residues. Germline-derived CDR1 and CDR2 are MNHEY and SMNVEV (reference sequence). DNA for the CDR3: TGTGCCAGCAGTTTAGCACAGATAGTATCGAGCTCCTACAATGAGCAGTTCTTC. Protein: CASSLAQIVSSSYNEQFF.

This clone was counted once. V usage is TRBV5-1 and J usage is TRBJ2-1; D unclear. This CDR3 has 15 amino acids. The V gene lost 0 bases and the J gene lost 0 bases, with 7 bases spanning the gap. CDR1 and CDR2 (germline): SGHRS, YFSETQ. Here the CDR3 reads CASSLEISSYNEQFF. The CDR3 coding sequence is TGCGCCAGCAGCTTGGAGATCAGCTCCTACAATGAGCAGTTCTTC.

The chain joins TRBV18 to TRBJ2-2, with 10 positions matching TRBD2. Germline V gene lookup returns CDR1 KGHSH and CDR2 LQKENI. With V trimmed by 8 bases and J by 0 bases, 9 bases remained unmatched. The CDR3 covers 17 residues. The CDR3 bases are TGTGCCAGCCTCACCCCAGCGGGGGGGTCGAACACCGGGGAGCTGTTTTTT. This codes for CASLTPAGGSNTGELFF. Variable domain in full (rest from reference TRBV18 and TRBJ2-2): NAGVMQNPRHLVRRRGQEARLRCSPMKGHSHVYWYRQLPEEGLKFMVYLQKENIIDESGMPKERFSAEFPKEGPSILRIQQVVRGDSAAYFCASLTPAGGSNTGELFFGEGSRLTVL.

This clone appeared a few times. V and J are TRBV7-9 and TRBJ2-7; 9 nucleotides match TRBD2. Per the germline V gene, CDR1 is SEHNR and CDR2 is FQNEAQ (reference sequence). The CDR3 has 17 amino acids. Unmatched junction bases numbered 12, after V lost 1 base and J lost 5 bases. The CDR3 sequence is CASSLGALAGIGHEQYF. Here the CDR3 DNA reads TGTGCCAGCAGCTTAGGAGCTCTAGCGGGGATCGGCCACGAGCAGTACTTC. Drawing the rest from reference TRBV7-9 and TRBJ2-7, the complete variable domain is DTGVSQNPRHKITKRGQNVTFRCDPISEHNRLYWYRQTLGQGPEFLTYFQNEAQLEKSRLLSDRFSAERPKGSFSTLEIQRTEQGDSAMYLCASSLGALAGIGHEQYFGPGTRLTVT.

V usage is TRBV2 and J usage is TRBJ2-4; 7 positions match TRBD2. The CDR3 is made up of 15 amino acids. With V trimmed by 8 bases and J by 0 bases, 7 bases remained unmatched. The germline gives CDR1 SNHLY, CDR2 FYNNEI. This CDR3 is CASGESGAAKNIQYF. The CDR3 nucleotides are TGTGCCAGCGGAGAGAGCGGGGCAGCCAAAAACATTCAGTACTTC.

This clone was seen just once. The rearrangement uses TRBV5-1 and TRBJ2-2; D may be TRBD2 (6 bases). V lost 0 bases, J lost 1 base, and 10 bases lay in between. The germline V gene encodes CDR1 SGHRS and CDR2 YFSETQ. This CDR3 region has 16 residues. The CDR3 DNA follows: TGCGCCAGCAGCTTGGGGGGGGTGAGGAACACCGGGGAGCTGTTTTTT. It is translated as CASSLGGVRNTGELFF.

The chain links TRBV11-3 to TRBJ1-2; 7 nucleotides align to TRBD1. The CDR3 is 16 residues long. Trimming took 0 bases from V and 5 from J; bases not matched to a gene: 9. The germline gives CDR1 SGHNT, CDR2 YENEEA. The CDR3 region has the DNA TGTGCCAGCAGCTTAGAAGGTCGGCAGGGGGTGTATGGCTACACCTTC. Translated: CASSLEGRQGVYGYTF.